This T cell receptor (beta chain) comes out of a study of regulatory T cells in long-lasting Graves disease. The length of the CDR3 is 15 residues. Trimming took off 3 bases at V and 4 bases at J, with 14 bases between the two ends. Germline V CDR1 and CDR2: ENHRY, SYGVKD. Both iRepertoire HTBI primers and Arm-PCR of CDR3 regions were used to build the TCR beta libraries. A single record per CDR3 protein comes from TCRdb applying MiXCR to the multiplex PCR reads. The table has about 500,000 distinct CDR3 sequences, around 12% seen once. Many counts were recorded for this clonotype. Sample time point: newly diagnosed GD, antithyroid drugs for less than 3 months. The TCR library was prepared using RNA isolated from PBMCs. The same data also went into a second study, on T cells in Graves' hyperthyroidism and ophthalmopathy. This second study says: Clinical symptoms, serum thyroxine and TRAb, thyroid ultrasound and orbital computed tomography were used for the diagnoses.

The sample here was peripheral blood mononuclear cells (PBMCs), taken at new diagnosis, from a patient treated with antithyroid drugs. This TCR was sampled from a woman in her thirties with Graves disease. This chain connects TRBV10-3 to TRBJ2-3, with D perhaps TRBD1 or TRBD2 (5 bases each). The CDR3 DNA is TGTGCCATCAGTGATCAGATTGGGGGTTCAGATACGCAGTATTTT. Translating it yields CAISDQIGGSDTQYF.